The 25 T cell receptor beta chains below all came from one sample that was sequenced in a study of cytomegalovirus exposure and HLA in healthy donors. The table came from immunoSEQ multiplex PCR; TCRdb's copy has only in-frame clones and leaves some out. The repertoire consists of about 120,000 clones, with roughly 89% occurring once and the leading ten covering about 1%. Source material: PBMCs. Source of these receptors: a woman aged 18-29 years in good health and CMV-seronegative.

The V call is TRBV7-9, the J call TRBJ2-1, with 10 bases fitting TRBD1. Per the germline V gene, CDR1 is SEHNR and CDR2 is FQNEAQ (reference sequence). The CDR3 consists of 15 residues. Trimming removed 5 bases from V and 3 bases from J; junction bases left unmatched: 4. CDR3 amino acids: CASSPGQGSYNEQFF. Here the CDR3 DNA reads TGTGCCAGCAGCCCGGGACAGGGGAGCTACAATGAGCAGTTCTTC.

The chain has TRBV5-1 and TRBJ1-6; 10 bases agree with TRBD1. Trimming took 0 bases from V and 10 from J; bases not matched to a gene: 4. The CDR3 totals 15 residues. Germline CDR1 and CDR2: SGHRS and YFSETQ. The CDR3 loop reads CASSLGDRGRSPLHF. CDR3 DNA sequence: TGCGCCAGCAGCTTGGGGGACAGGGGTCGGTCACCCCTCCACTTT.

The V gene is TRBV7-9, the J gene TRBJ2-7, with a tentative D call TRBD1 (7 bases). CDR3 length: 15 amino acids. The V gene's germline CDR1 is SEHNR and CDR2 FQNEAQ (reference sequence). The germline V and J ends were trimmed by 6 bases and 3 bases, with 18 bases remaining between them. DNA of the CDR3: TGTGCCAGCAGTTTGAAGGGGGCGGGACTCTACGAGCAGTACTTC. Protein sequence: CASSLKGAGLYEQYF.

The V call is TRBV6-5, the J call TRBJ1-2; D gene unclear. Trimming removed 0 bases from V and 8 bases from J, with 13 bases in between. Germline values: CDR1 MNHEY, CDR2 SVGAGI. This CDR3 has 14 amino acids. Here the CDR3 reads CASSYSLGDQGYTF. CDR3 nucleotides: TGTGCCAGCAGTTACTCCCTCGGGGATCAAGGCTACACCTTC.

This clone showed up just once. J is TRBJ1-4 and V is TRBV29-1, with D maybe TRBD1 (6 bases). The V end lost 3 bases, the J end lost 8 bases, and 16 bases lay between the germline ends. The CDR3 has 14 amino acids. Germline V lookup: CDR1 SQVTM, CDR2 ANQGSEA. CDR3 protein: CSVDFTGLEEKLFF. The DNA of the CDR3 is TGCAGCGTTGATTTTACAGGGTTAGAAGAAAAACTGTTTTTT.

This rearrangement joins TRBV7-6 to TRBJ1-4, with unresolved D. The V end was cut by 2 bases, the J end by 7 bases, with 11 bases between. CDR1 and CDR2 (germline): SGHVS, FNYEAQ. This CDR3 region has 14 residues. As DNA, the CDR3 is TGTGCCAGCAGCTTAATGTCCTCGGGTGAAAAACTGTTTTTT. Amino acid sequence: CASSLMSSGEKLFF.

The chain recombines TRBV6-5 with TRBJ2-7; 10 bases line up with TRBD1. Germline CDR1 and CDR2: MNHEY and SVGAGI. J was trimmed by 4 bases and V by 4 bases; bases with no gene match: 4. This CDR3 region has 14 residues. For the CDR3, the DNA is TGTGCCAGCAGTTTTGGACAGGGGGAATACGAGCAGTACGTC. Amino acid sequence: CASSFGQGEYEQYV.

The chain carries TRBV19 and TRBJ2-7, with 7 bases identical to TRBD1. The CDR3 consists of 14 residues. Germline-derived CDR1 and CDR2 are LNHDA and SQIVND (reference sequence). V shed 6 bases and J 2 bases; nucleotides not matched to a gene: 7. For the CDR3, the DNA is TGTGCCAGTAGAAACAGGGGCTCAGCCTACGAGCAGTACTTC. Its protein is CASRNRGSAYEQYF.

V gene TRBV6-5 combines with J gene TRBJ1-1; D ambiguous. Germline-derived CDR1 and CDR2 are MNHEY and SVGAGI. The V gene lost 2 bases and the J gene lost 0 bases, with 4 bases spanning the gap. This CDR3 is 13 amino acids long. CDR3 loop: CASSYSLNTEAFF. The CDR3 DNA sequence: TGTGCCAGCAGTTACAGCCTGAACACTGAAGCTTTCTTT.

V gene TRBV7-9 combines with J gene TRBJ2-1, with TRBD1 matching over 10 bases. This CDR3 has 15 amino acids. V lost 5 bases, J lost 7 bases, and 8 bases stayed unmatched. Germline V gene sequence: CDR1 SEHNR, CDR2 FQNEAQ (reference sequence). CDR3 residues: CASSPGQGEWNEQFF. The CDR3 bases are TGTGCCAGCAGCCCAGGACAGGGGGAGTGGAATGAGCAGTTCTTC.

This chain uses TRBV15 with TRBJ2-1; TRBD1 aligns across 8 bases. V lost 3 bases, J lost 7 bases, and 11 bases stayed unmatched. CDR1 and CDR2 (germline): LNHNV, YYDKDF (reference sequence). The CDR3 covers 16 residues. The CDR3, as DNA: TGTGCCACCAGCAGTAAAGTACAGGGGGTCAGGAATGAGCAGTTCTTC. Protein sequence: CATSSKVQGVRNEQFF.

V is TRBV9 and J is TRBJ2-5, with D uncertain. CDR3 size: 15 residues. Germline V gives CDR1 SGDLS, CDR2 YYNGEE. Trimming pared 4 bases from V and 8 bases from J, leaving 21 bases between. CDR3 sequence reads: CASSSGSLPKLTQYF. The CDR3 nucleotides read TGTGCCAGCAGCTCTGGTAGTCTACCCAAGCTTACCCAGTACTTC.

The chain joins TRBV7-2 to TRBJ2-5; 15 nucleotides line up with TRBD2. Germline V gene lookup returns CDR1 SGHTA and CDR2 FQGNSA. CDR3 length equals 15 residues. The V gene end was trimmed by 4 bases and the J gene end by 5 bases; junction bases not matched to a gene: 2. The CDR3 DNA reads as TGTGCCAGCAGCTCCGGGACTAGCGGGGGGGAGACCCAGTACTTC. This encodes CASSSGTSGGETQYF.

V is TRBV27 and J is TRBJ2-5; 8 bases match TRBD2. Germline values: CDR1 MNHEY, CDR2 SMNVEV (reference sequence). The CDR3 consists of 11 residues. V lost 4 bases and J lost 9; bases outside the gene matches: 1. CDR3 DNA: TGTGCCAGCAGTTCCGGGGGGGCCCAGTACTTC. It yields the protein CASSSGGAQYF.

This sequence joins TRBV4-2 and TRBJ2-1; 10 positions match TRBD2. J gave up 7 bases and V 0 bases, and 18 bases lay outside the gene matches. The germline CDR1 and CDR2 sequences are LGHNA and YNFKEQ. The CDR3 is 20 amino acids. CDR3 loop: CASSQDLIAGGPPRSNEQFF. The CDR3 DNA reads TGTGCCAGCAGCCAAGATCTAATAGCGGGGGGACCGCCCCGATCAAATGAGCAGTTCTTC.

The chain couples TRBV28 to TRBJ1-5, with D possibly being TRBD1 (6 bases). Germline CDR1 and CDR2: MDHEN and SYDVKM. The CDR3 has 15 amino acids. Trimming took off 1 base at V and 4 bases at J, with 11 bases between the two ends. The CDR3 bases are TGTGCCAGCAGTTTATTAGGGGGTGAAAATCAGCCCCAGCATTTT. This codes for CASSLLGGENQPQHF.

The rearrangement joins TRBV28 to TRBJ1-1; D gene unclear. The germline V and J ends were trimmed by 5 bases and 3 bases, with 10 bases remaining between them. CDR1 MDHEN and CDR2 SYDVKM come from the germline V gene. The CDR3 loop spans 13 amino acids. DNA for the CDR3: TGTGCCAGCAGTGGCTGGAGGGACACTGAAGCTTTCTTT. Its protein product is CASSGWRDTEAFF.

J is TRBJ2-5 and V is TRBV7-2; TRBD2 matches 8 bases. This CDR3 spans 15 amino acids. V gave up 0 bases and J gave up 5 bases; unmatched junction bases: 5. Germline V gives CDR1 SGHTA, CDR2 FQGNSA. CDR3 nucleotide sequence: TGTGCCAGCAGCTTAGCGTCGACTAGCGCGGAGACCCAGTACTTC. Protein sequence: CASSLASTSAETQYF.

This clone has ten or more counts. V and J are TRBV10-1 and TRBJ1-2; 8 bases map to TRBD1. The CDR3 is 13 residues long. The ends lost 9 bases at V and 4 bases at J; junction bases unmatched: 7. CDR1 and CDR2 from the germline V gene are WNHNN and SYGVQD (reference sequence). The CDR3 DNA is TGCGCCAGTTCGGGACAGGACGGCTATGGCTACACCTTC. Translation gives CASSGQDGYGYTF.

CDR3 in DNA: TGTGCCAGCAGTTTACAGGGGGTTTTGCCCTACGAGCAGTACTTC. Translated, it gives CASSLQGVLPYEQYF. This rearrangement joins TRBV27 to TRBJ2-7; 7 nucleotides line up with TRBD1. V lost 2 bases and J lost 2; bases outside the gene matches: 6. CDR1 is MNHEY and CDR2 is SMNVEV in the germline V gene (reference sequence). This CDR3 has 15 amino acids.

This clone was seen a few times. V is TRBV4-2 and J is TRBJ2-1; TRBD2 agrees at 11 bases. V was clipped by 1 base and J by 7 bases; unmatched bases: 6. Germline V gene data show CDR1 as LGHNA and CDR2 as YNFKEQ. CDR3 size: 16 residues. The CDR3 loop reads CASSQGPSGGRNEQFF. As DNA, the CDR3 is TGTGCCAGCAGCCAAGGCCCTAGCGGGGGGCGGAATGAGCAGTTCTTC.

The gene calls are TRBV5-1 and TRBJ2-1; 13 bases align to TRBD2. Germline V lookup: CDR1 SGHRS, CDR2 YFSETQ. Unmatched junction bases numbered 5, after V lost 4 bases and J lost 4 bases. The CDR3 is 16 residues long. CDR3 DNA sequence: TGCGCCAGCAGCACCCGGACTAGCGGGGGTTACAATGAGCAGTTCTTC. This encodes CASSTRTSGGYNEQFF.

This clone was detected only once. The chain uses TRBV19 and TRBJ1-4; 9 nucleotides align to TRBD1. Trimming at V came to 6 bases and at J to 0 bases, leaving 14 bases not matched to a gene. CDR1 and CDR2 from the germline V gene are LNHDA and SQIVND (reference sequence). The CDR3 consists of 19 residues. As DNA, the CDR3 is TGTGCCAGTAGCTCTCCCAGCCCGGGACAGGGATCAACTAATGAAAAACTGTTTTTT. Translating it yields CASSSPSPGQGSTNEKLFF.

The rearrangement uses TRBV25-1 and TRBJ2-1; TRBD2 matches 8 bases. The V segment lost 3 bases and the J segment 7 bases; nucleotides outside the gene matches: 11. Germline values: CDR1 MGHDK, CDR2 SYGVNS. This CDR3 is built from 16 residues. The CDR3 reads CASSETIAGHRNEQFF. Here the CDR3 DNA reads TGTGCCAGCAGTGAGACAATAGCGGGACACCGAAATGAGCAGTTCTTC.

The V gene is TRBV7-2, the J gene TRBJ2-5; no clear D. The CDR3 is 14 amino acids. The ends were cut back, 1 base at V and 5 bases at J, with 11 bases in the middle. CDR1 SGHTA and CDR2 FQGNSA come from the germline V gene. The CDR3: CASSLGYRRETQYF. The CDR3 bases are TGTGCCAGCAGCTTAGGGTACAGAAGGGAGACCCAGTACTTC.